This T cell receptor beta chain was captured by sequencing in a study of T cells after yellow fever vaccination. Overall study findings and caveats: Clones from primary vaccination mostly reappeared after the booster (around 96% CD4, 88% CD8).

TCRdb recomputed calls from the 5' RACE reads with MiXCR, one row per CDR3 protein. The sample contains roughly 150,000 distinct CDR3 sequences, around 6.3% of which appear only once. This CDR3 has 15 amino acids. Looked up from germline, CDR1 is SGDLS and CDR2 is YYNGEE. The V gene end was trimmed by 1 base and the J gene end by 2 bases; junction bases not matched to a gene: 3. This clonotype came up many times. Its matching antigen is unknown. Material: CD4+ T cells sorted from PBMCs, obtained 10 days after the yellow fever booster vaccination. The clonotype originates from a man aged 30-40 years who received the YFV17D yellow fever vaccine. The rearrangement joins TRBV9 to TRBJ2-5; TRBD2 matches at 9 bases. The CDR3 DNA is TGTGCCAGCAGCGTATCTGCGGGAGGGCAAGAGACCCAGTACTTC. It is translated as CASSVSAGGQETQYF.